This T cell receptor (beta chain) was identified in a study of blood T cell repertoires in COVID-19. Study-wide background: Sites across the United States, Italy and Spain contributed samples from acute and convalescent COVID-19.

The cohort comprised adults aged 18 to 89 years residing in 20 to 30 US areas. Cohort allocation depended upon clinical history that participants reported. As handled by the study authors: For nucleated cells, counts were estimated from reference gene primer amplification. Clones were sequenced by immunoSEQ multiplex PCR, and TCRdb holds only the in-frame ones, with some missing. V and J calls and clone size are as listed in that table; D and trimming were resolved from the DNA. The sample has about 200,000 clones, 84% seen once; the top ten hold around 3.1%. The J segment lost 0 bases and the V segment lost 6 bases, leaving 8 bases of the junction unmatched. The length of the CDR3 is 17 residues. Germline values: CDR1 LGHDT, CDR2 YNNKEL (reference sequence).

The receptor comes from a woman between 25 and 40 years old who had been exposed to COVID-19. Sequencing was carried out using PBMCs or T cells enriched from blood (not recorded which). The J gene is TRBJ2-6, the V gene TRBV3-1 (or the pseudogene TRBV3-2); 7 nucleotides line up with TRBD2. The CDR3: CASRLGTGGSGANVLTF. For the CDR3, the DNA is TGTGCCAGCAGACTAGGGACGGGGGGCTCTGGGGCCAACGTCCTGACTTTC.